These 21 T cell receptor beta chains originate from one sample sequenced in a study of identical twins. From the 5' RACE reads, TCRdb called clonotypes with MiXCR, one entry per CDR3 protein. The repertoire has 1.5 million to 2 million distinct CDR3 sequences, about 32% of them found once; the top ten carry around 0.25%. Sequencing was performed on cord blood. All receptors come from a newborn girl in good health.

This clonotype was observed a few times. The rearrangement uses TRBV28 and TRBJ1-6; D is unclear. The CDR3 is made up of 12 amino acids. V shed 3 bases and J shed 9 bases, with 6 bases lying between them. The germline CDR1 and CDR2 sequences are MDHEN and SYDVKM. This CDR3 reads CASSLVTSPLHF. CDR3 nucleotide sequence: TGTGCCAGCAGTTTGGTTACTTCACCCCTCCACTTT.

The table lists this clonotype with a few counts. This sequence joins TRBV5-1 and TRBJ2-3; 8 bases line up with TRBD2. The germline gives CDR1 SGHRS, CDR2 YFSETQ. CDR3 length: 15 amino acids. The trim removed 4 bases at V and 4 bases at J, leaving 8 bases unmatched. Written as DNA, the CDR3 is TGCGCCAGCAGCGCACTAGCGGTGGGTTCAGATACGCAGTATTTT. It encodes CASSALAVGSDTQYF. Full variable domain (outside the CDR3, taken from reference TRBV5-1 and TRBJ2-3): KAGVTQTPRYLIKTRGQQVTLSCSPISGHRSVSWYQQTPGQGLQFLFEYFSETQRNKGNFPGRFSGRQFSNSRSEMNVSTLELGDSALYLCASSALAVGSDTQYFGPGTRLTVL.

There are a few counts of this clonotype. The chain has TRBV5-1 and TRBJ2-3, with 7 positions matching TRBD1. Germline loops: CDR1 SGHRS, CDR2 YFSETQ. This CDR3 comprises 16 residues. J gave up 2 bases and V 0 bases, and 6 bases lay outside the gene matches. The CDR3: CASSLAGTAYTDTQYF. The CDR3 DNA reads TGCGCCAGCAGCTTGGCCGGGACAGCCTACACAGATACGCAGTATTTT.

The rearrangement links TRBV29-1 to TRBJ2-2, with a possible D match to TRBD2 (7 bases). There are 13 residues in the CDR3. With 6 bases removed from V and 5 bases from J, the gap between germline ends came to 13 bases. Looked up from germline, CDR1 is SQVTM and CDR2 is ANQGSEA. The CDR3, as DNA: TGCAGCGTAATAGGGGGGGGGACCGGGGAGCTGTTTTTT. This gives the protein CSVIGGGTGELFF.

This clonotype has a handful of counts. V and J are TRBV10-3 and TRBJ2-1, with 7 positions matching TRBD2. J was trimmed by 0 bases and V by 6 bases; bases with no gene match: 8. The CDR3 loop spans 16 amino acids. Looked up from germline, CDR1 is ENHRY and CDR2 is SYGVKD. The CDR3 DNA reads TGTGCCATCAGGGGCTTAGCGGGCCACTCCTACAATGAGCAGTTCTTC. This sequence encodes CAIRGLAGHSYNEQFF.

This clonotype was seen a handful of times. The rearrangement links TRBV12-3 or TRBV12-4 to TRBJ2-7, with D perhaps TRBD2 (6 bases). Trimming shortened V by 1 base and J by 2 bases, and 15 bases separated the two germline ends. This CDR3 is 16 amino acids long. CDR3 protein: CASSLGPGVGTYEQYF. The CDR3 DNA follows: TGTGCCAGCAGTTTAGGCCCGGGAGTAGGTACCTACGAGCAGTACTTC.

The table lists this clonotype with many counts. The chain carries TRBV7-2 and TRBJ2-1; D remains ambiguous. With 3 bases removed from V and 5 bases from J, the gap between germline ends came to 11 bases. This CDR3 region has 14 residues. Germline V gene data show CDR1 as SGHTA and CDR2 as FQGNSA. This CDR3 reads CASSFPSGNNEQFF. The DNA of the CDR3 is TGTGCCAGCAGCTTCCCGTCGGGTAACAATGAGCAGTTCTTC.

The gene calls are TRBV5-1 and TRBJ2-1, with D perhaps matching TRBD1 (6 bases). Trimming shortened V by 2 bases and J by 8 bases, and 17 bases separated the two germline ends. The CDR3 length is 15 residues. Germline V gene sequence: CDR1 SGHRS, CDR2 YFSETQ. This CDR3 reads CASSFVGALNDEQFF. CDR3 DNA sequence: TGCGCCAGCAGCTTTGTGGGGGCCCTAAATGATGAGCAGTTCTTC.

V gene TRBV28 combines with J gene TRBJ2-1; 14 bases align to TRBD2. There are 16 residues in the CDR3. V shed 2 bases and J 8 bases; nucleotides not matched to a gene: 5. Germline loops: CDR1 MDHEN, CDR2 SYDVKM. CDR3 coding DNA: TGTGCCAGCAGTTTAACGGGGACTAGCGGGAGCTATGAGCAGTTCTTC. Its translation is CASSLTGTSGSYEQFF.

This clonotype has ten or more counts. The chain uses TRBV13 and TRBJ2-5; no reliable D call. This CDR3 comprises 12 residues. V was pared by 4 bases and J by 3 bases, with 6 bases between. Germline CDR1 reads PRHDT; CDR2 reads FYEKMQ (reference sequence). The CDR3 region is CASSSMKETQYF. The CDR3, as DNA: TGTGCCAGCAGCTCGATGAAAGAGACCCAGTACTTC.

This clonotype occurred once. V is TRBV6-6 and J is TRBJ1-4; unclear D gene. The V gene lost 7 bases and the J gene lost 0 bases, with 9 bases spanning the gap. The CDR3 runs 14 residues. Germline CDR1 MNHNY, CDR2 SVGAGI (reference sequence). The CDR3 nucleotides are TGTGCCAGCAACGGCCATGCAACTAATGAAAAACTGTTTTTT. Translating gives CASNGHATNEKLFF.

The chain uses TRBV9 and TRBJ2-1; D is undetermined. This CDR3 spans 15 amino acids. V lost 3 bases to trimming and J lost 8 bases, with 18 bases between them. Germline CDR1 SGDLS, CDR2 YYNGEE. CDR3 nucleotide sequence: TGTGCCAGCAGCGGCCTTAGCCCCACATCCGATGAGCAGTTCTTC. This sequence encodes CASSGLSPTSDEQFF.

The V call is TRBV6-1, the J call TRBJ2-1; maybe TRBD1 (5 bases). This CDR3 comprises 13 residues. V was cut by 7 bases and J by 4 bases, with 11 bases left in between. CDR1 and CDR2 from the germline V gene are MNHNS and SASEGT. The CDR3, as DNA: TGTGCCAGCAAGACAGTAACTTACAATGAGCAGTTCTTC. Translating gives CASKTVTYNEQFF.

This clonotype was recorded a few times. The rearrangement joins TRBV6-2 or TRBV6-3 to TRBJ2-3; possible D gene TRBD2, 5 bases. The CDR3 sequence is 12 residues long. Germline CDR1 is MNHEY and CDR2 is SVGEGT. Trimming removed 6 bases at V and 5 bases at J, with 9 bases between. CDR3 sequence: CASRRVEDTQYF. As DNA, the CDR3 is TGTGCCAGCAGGCGGGTTGAAGATACGCAGTATTTT.

This chain links TRBV12-5 with TRBJ2-7; D not resolved. This CDR3 comprises 12 residues. Germline assignment: CDR1 LGHNT and CDR2 FRNRAP. The V and J ends lost 0 bases and 4 bases respectively, with 4 bases between them. The CDR3 is CASGLVTYEQYF. The CDR3 DNA is TGTGCTAGTGGTTTGGTAACTTACGAGCAGTACTTC. The entire variable domain, with the rest obtained from reference TRBV12-5 and TRBJ2-7, is as follows: DARVTQTPRHKVTEMGQEVTMRCQPILGHNTVFWYRQTMMQGLELLAYFRNRAPLDDSGMPKDRFSAEMPDATLATLKIQPSEPRDSAVYFCASGLVTYEQYFGPGTRLTVT.

This clonotype was seen repeatedly, ten times or more. The V and J genes are TRBV5-1 and TRBJ2-5; TRBD2 aligns across 11 bases. Trimming at V came to 0 bases and at J to 2 bases, leaving 0 bases not matched to a gene. The CDR3 totals 15 residues. Germline assignment: CDR1 SGHRS and CDR2 YFSETQ. The CDR3 bases are TGCGCCAGCAGCTTGGGACTAGCGGGGCAAGAGACCCAGTACTTC. Amino acid sequence: CASSLGLAGQETQYF. The variable domain in full, with the rest retrieved from reference TRBV5-1 and TRBJ2-5, is KAGVTQTPRYLIKTRGQQVTLSCSPISGHRSVSWYQQTPGQGLQFLFEYFSETQRNKGNFPGRFSGRQFSNSRSEMNVSTLELGDSALYLCASSLGLAGQETQYFGPGTRLLVL.

This chain links TRBV7-2 with TRBJ2-1; D is undetermined. The ends were cut back, 5 bases at V and 11 bases at J, with 16 bases in the middle. The CDR3 runs 13 residues. Germline V CDR1 and CDR2: SGHTA, FQGNSA. The CDR3 region has the DNA TGTGCCAGCAGCCCCCACCCGAGGCCTAAGCAGTTCTTC. It codes for CASSPHPRPKQFF.

This clonotype was seen only a few times. The rearrangement joins TRBV29-1 to TRBJ2-5; maybe TRBD1 (6 bases). Trimming took 7 bases from V and 4 from J, leaving 13 bases between them. Germline values: CDR1 SQVTM, CDR2 ANQGSEA. CDR3 length: 12 residues. This chain's CDR3 is CSALGATETQYF. CDR3 DNA: TGCAGCGCCTTGGGGGCTACAGAGACCCAGTACTTC.

This clonotype was observed a few times. The chain links TRBV6-2 or TRBV6-3 to TRBJ1-1; D is possibly TRBD1 (6 bases). Germline CDR1 MNHEY, CDR2 SVGEGT. Trimming shortened V by 6 bases and J by 4 bases, and 12 bases separated the two germline ends. This CDR3 region has 13 residues. The DNA for the CDR3 is TGTGCCAGCAGATCCACAGGGTTCACTGAAGCTTTCTTT. Encoded protein: CASRSTGFTEAFF.

This clonotype turned up a few times. The chain recombines TRBV27 with TRBJ2-7; 10 positions agree with TRBD2. This CDR3 region has 15 residues. With 4 bases clipped from V and 1 base from J, the junction kept 4 bases outside the gene matches. CDR1 is MNHEY and CDR2 is SMNVEV in the germline V gene (reference sequence). In DNA form, the CDR3 reads TGTGCCAGCAGTTACGGGACTAGCGCTTCCTACGAGCAGTACTTC. It codes for CASSYGTSASYEQYF.

This clonotype was counted between two and nine times. The chain combines TRBV4-1 with TRBJ2-1; no clear D gene. The CDR3 sequence is 13 residues long. Per the germline V gene, CDR1 is MGHRA and CDR2 is YSYEKL. V dropped 3 bases and J dropped 4 bases, with 7 bases sitting between them. CDR3 region: CASSHGVYNEQFF. CDR3 coding DNA: TGCGCCAGCAGCCACGGAGTATACAATGAGCAGTTCTTC.